A single sample gave rise to the 10 T cell receptor beta chains below, sequenced in a study of blood T cell repertoires in COVID-19. Profiled with immunoSEQ multiplex PCR; TCRdb holds only in-frame clones, not every one. The sample shows about 480,000 clones, about 85% of them seen only once. Sequenced: PBMCs or T cells enriched from blood (not recorded which). The origin of the receptors is a young woman with acute COVID-19.

V usage is TRBV2 and J usage is TRBJ2-5; D is possibly TRBD2 (5 bases). Trimming removed 3 bases at V and 3 bases at J, with 8 bases between. From germline, CDR1 is SNHLY and CDR2 FYNNEI. The CDR3 has 13 residues. In nucleotides, the CDR3 is TGTGCCAGCAGTGAGGAGGTAAAAGAGACCCAGTACTTC. Its protein is CASSEEVKETQYF.

The chain employs TRBV18 and TRBJ1-2; TRBD1 aligns across 8 bases. V shed 4 bases and J 4 bases; nucleotides not matched to a gene: 5. The CDR3 has 14 amino acids. Germline CDR1 KGHSH, CDR2 LQKENI. The CDR3 sequence: CASSLGTGPYGYTF. The CDR3, as DNA: TGTGCCAGCTCACTCGGGACAGGTCCCTATGGCTACACCTTC.

This clone occurred once. The V and J genes are TRBV10-1 and TRBJ2-2; 11 bases are a match to TRBD1. Germline CDR1 is WNHNN and CDR2 is SYGVQD (reference sequence). Germline trimming cut 4 bases from V and 5 bases from J; bases unmatched to any gene: 3. The CDR3 runs 15 residues. CDR3 in amino acids: CASSGGTGGTGELFF. As DNA, the CDR3 is TGCGCCAGCAGTGGGGGGACAGGGGGAACCGGGGAGCTGTTTTTT.

V and J are TRBV11-2 and TRBJ1-1, with D unclear. V was trimmed by 2 bases and J by 5 bases, leaving 9 bases between them. CDR3 size: 13 residues. The V gene's germline CDR1 is SGHAT and CDR2 FQNNGV. The CDR3 loop reads CASSLRRETEAFF. CDR3 DNA: TGTGCCAGCAGCTTAAGGAGGGAAACTGAAGCTTTCTTT.

The chain combines TRBV27 with TRBJ2-5; TRBD2 aligns across 8 bases. This CDR3 spans 12 amino acids. The V gene end was trimmed by 10 bases and the J gene end by 5 bases; junction bases not matched to a gene: 6. The germline CDR1 and CDR2 sequences are MNHEY and SMNVEV (reference sequence). The CDR3 nucleotides read TGTGCCACCGGGGGGGCGTGGGAGACCCAGTACTTC. Protein sequence: CATGGAWETQYF.

CDR3 sequence reads: CASSSTTGSGNEQFF. CDR3 bases: TGTGCCAGCAGCTCGACGACAGGTAGCGGGAATGAGCAGTTCTTC. This sequence joins TRBV6-5 and TRBJ2-1; weak D call: TRBD2 (7 bases). The CDR3 totals 15 residues. Germline V gives CDR1 MNHEY, CDR2 SVGAGI. V gave up 6 bases and J gave up 7 bases, with 19 bases separating them.

J is TRBJ2-5 and V is TRBV9, with 9 bases fitting TRBD1. After removal of 3 bases from V and 5 bases from J, the junction contained 5 bases not matched to a gene. CDR3 size: 14 residues. The germline CDR1 and CDR2 sequences are SGDLS and YYNGEE. The CDR3 reads CASSAGQGIETQYF. The CDR3 coding sequence is TGTGCCAGCAGCGCCGGACAGGGGATCGAGACCCAGTACTTC.

V is TRBV7-9 and J is TRBJ1-2; the D gene is possibly TRBD1 (5 bases). Germline V lookup: CDR1 SEHNR, CDR2 FQNEAQ (reference sequence). The CDR3 extends over 14 amino acids. Trimming removed 5 bases from V and 8 bases from J, with 18 bases in between. For the CDR3, the DNA is TGTGCCAGCAGCGCAACACAGGAACCGGCGGGCTACACCTTC. Translated, it gives CASSATQEPAGYTF.

This chain joins TRBV28 and TRBJ2-1, with D maybe TRBD1 (5 bases). The CDR3 has 13 residues. The ends were cut back, 6 bases at V and 9 bases at J, with 15 bases in the middle. The germline CDR1 and CDR2 sequences are MDHEN and SYDVKM. In DNA form, the CDR3 reads TGTGCCAGCAGCGTTATTGGGGCGCGTGAGCAGTTCTTC. Protein sequence: CASSVIGAREQFF. Full variable domain (rest looked up from reference TRBV28 and TRBJ2-1): DVKVTQSSRYLVKRTGEKVFLECVQDMDHENMFWYRQDPGLGLRLIYFSYDVKMKEKGDIPEGYSVSREKKERFSLILESASTNQTSMYLCASSVIGAREQFFGPGTRLTVL.

The chain is built from TRBV5-1 and TRBJ2-1; D remains ambiguous. The V gene's germline CDR1 is SGHRS and CDR2 YFSETQ. This CDR3 contains 14 residues. V gave up 0 bases and J gave up 5 bases, with 9 bases separating them. The CDR3 reads CASSLGLNHNEQFF. In DNA, the CDR3 is TGCGCCAGCAGCTTGGGCCTAAACCACAATGAGCAGTTCTTC.